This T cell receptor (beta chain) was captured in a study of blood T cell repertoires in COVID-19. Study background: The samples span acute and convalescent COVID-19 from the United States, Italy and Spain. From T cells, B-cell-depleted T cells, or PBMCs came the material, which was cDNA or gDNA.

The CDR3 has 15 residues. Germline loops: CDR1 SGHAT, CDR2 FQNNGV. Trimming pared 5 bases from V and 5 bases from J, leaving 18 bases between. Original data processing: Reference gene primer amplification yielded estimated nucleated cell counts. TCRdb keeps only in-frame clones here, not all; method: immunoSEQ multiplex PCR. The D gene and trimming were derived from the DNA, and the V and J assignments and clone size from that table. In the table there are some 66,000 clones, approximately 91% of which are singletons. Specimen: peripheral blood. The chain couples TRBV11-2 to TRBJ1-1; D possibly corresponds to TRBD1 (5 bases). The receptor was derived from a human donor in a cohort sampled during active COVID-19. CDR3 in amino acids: CASSPNRGWVTEAFF. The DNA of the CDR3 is TGTGCCAGCAGCCCAAATAGGGGCTGGGTTACTGAAGCTTTCTTT.